One sample yielded the 9 T cell receptor beta chains listed below, sequenced in a study of spatial heterogeneity in lung cancer. TCRdb recomputed calls from the 5' RACE reads with MiXCR, one row per CDR3 protein. Here the sample spans roughly 120,000 distinct CDR3 sequences, about 12% being singletons. Time point specified: blood at routine non-recurrence follow-up after resection. Unsorted whole RNA from tumor, nontumor lung or frozen PBMC underwent sequencing. Material: PBMCs, obtained at follow-up. The origin of the receptors is a male donor with early-stage non-small cell lung cancer.

This clonotype was seen at least ten times. The chain employs TRBV10-2 and TRBJ1-1; no clear D. CDR3 size: 13 residues. Trimming pared 4 bases from V and 6 bases from J, leaving 12 bases between. Germline V gives CDR1 WSHSY, CDR2 SAAADI. The CDR3 is CASSGAGLSEAFF. CDR3 DNA: TGCGCCAGCAGTGGGGCAGGTCTCTCTGAAGCTTTCTTT.

The chain links TRBV3-1 to TRBJ1-1, with D unclear. The CDR3 runs to 16 residues. The V end was cut by 4 bases, the J end by 1 base, with 16 bases between. Per germline, CDR1 LGHDT and CDR2 YNNKEL (reference sequence). The CDR3 reads CASSRKLLGPNTEAFF. In DNA form, the CDR3 reads TGTGCCAGCAGCCGGAAGCTTTTGGGTCCGAACACTGAAGCTTTCTTT.

This clonotype was picked up a small number of times. The J gene is TRBJ2-1, the V gene TRBV20-1; 7 bases line up with TRBD2. Germline-derived CDR1 and CDR2 are DFQATT and SNEGSKA (reference sequence). The CDR3 runs 14 residues. V dropped 4 bases and J dropped 2; count of bases not matched to a gene: 5. The CDR3 loop is CSAKSSGPYNEQFF. The CDR3 DNA sequence: TGCAGTGCTAAATCTAGCGGACCCTACAATGAGCAGTTCTTC.

The V call is TRBV28, the J call TRBJ1-2; 7 bases align to TRBD1. This CDR3 has 16 residues. The trim removed 3 bases at V and 0 bases at J, leaving 7 bases unmatched. Germline CDR1 is MDHEN and CDR2 is SYDVKM. The CDR3 reads CASSFKQGETNYGYTF. The CDR3 DNA reads TGTGCCAGCAGTTTTAAGCAGGGGGAGACTAACTATGGCTACACCTTC.

The CDR3 loop is CASSPGGQDDEQYF. CDR3 coding DNA: TGCGCCAGCAGCCCGGGGGGACAGGACGACGAGCAGTACTTC. The chain couples TRBV5-1 to TRBJ2-7; D is perhaps TRBD1 (8 bases). V was pared by 4 bases and J by 5 bases, with 16 bases between. Germline CDR1 SGHRS, CDR2 YFSETQ. There are 14 residues in the CDR3.

The V and J genes are TRBV7-6 and TRBJ1-3; D is unresolved. V was cut by 1 base and J by 1 base, with 14 bases left in between. CDR3 length: 17 amino acids. Germline lookup yields CDR1 SGHVS and CDR2 FNYEAQ. The chain's CDR3 is CASSLGSSVTSGNTIYF. The DNA of the CDR3 is TGTGCCAGCAGCTTAGGAAGCTCGGTAACATCTGGAAACACCATATATTTT.

The chain has TRBV5-1 and TRBJ2-7, with TRBD2 identical over 11 bases. The V gene's germline CDR1 is SGHRS and CDR2 YFSETQ. There are 17 residues in the CDR3. Trimming removed 4 bases from V and 1 base from J; junction bases left unmatched: 10. The DNA for the CDR3 is TGCGCCAGCAGCCCCGGGGGACTAGCGGATTTTTCCTACGAGCAGTACTTC. This translates into CASSPGGLADFSYEQYF. Complete variable domain (other parts from reference TRBV5-1 and TRBJ2-7): KAGVTQTPRYLIKTRGQQVTLSCSPISGHRSVSWYQQTPGQGLQFLFEYFSETQRNKGNFPGRFSGRQFSNSRSEMNVSTLELGDSALYLCASSPGGLADFSYEQYFGPGTRLTVT.

There are a few counts of this clonotype. This sequence joins TRBV27 and TRBJ2-2, with D uncertain. V shed 6 bases and J shed 2 bases, with 10 bases lying between them. CDR1 and CDR2 from the germline V gene are MNHEY and SMNVEV (reference sequence). The CDR3 is 14 residues long. CDR3 protein: CASRLKGNTGELFF. CDR3 nucleotide sequence: TGTGCCAGCAGGTTAAAGGGCAACACCGGGGAGCTGTTTTTT.

V usage is TRBV15 and J usage is TRBJ1-2; the D is unclear. There are 17 residues in the CDR3. Germline V gene sequence: CDR1 LNHNV, CDR2 YYDKDF (reference sequence). Trimming pared 0 bases from V and 2 bases from J, leaving 16 bases between. CDR3 region: CATSRDWQVLGNYGYTF. The CDR3 DNA follows: TGTGCCACCAGCAGAGATTGGCAGGTTCTTGGAAACTATGGCTACACCTTC.